Described below is a single T cell receptor (beta chain) sequence and its context. Its antigen is unidentified. The data were obtained in a study of T cell repertoires in cytomegalovirus infection. Study background: It was the public TCR beta signatures that indicated both CMV infection and matching HLA type.

Regarding the study as a whole: Carriers of CMV and the relevant HLA type were discriminated by public TCR beta frequency. In two of eight donors, the top clonotype was HLA-C-restricted CMV-specific.

A single record per CDR3 protein comes from TCRdb applying MiXCR to the reads. The sample contains around 900,000 distinct CDR3 sequences, more than 25% of which appear only once. Per germline, CDR1 MNHEY and CDR2 SVGAGI. The CDR3 runs to 16 residues. The ends lost 1 base at V and 7 bases at J; junction bases unmatched: 7. The sample was cultured CD8+ T cells from PBMCs, taken from culture after CMV antigen stimulation. V usage is TRBV6-5 and J usage is TRBJ2-2; TRBD2 aligns across 9 bases. The source of this sequence is a human donor in good health (CMV status not recorded). Some clones in this sample may be carry-over from other donors' samples. The CDR3 bases are TGTGCCAGCAGTTACTTGGCGGGGGGGCCAAACGGGGAGCTGTTTTTT. Protein product: CASSYLAGGPNGELFF.